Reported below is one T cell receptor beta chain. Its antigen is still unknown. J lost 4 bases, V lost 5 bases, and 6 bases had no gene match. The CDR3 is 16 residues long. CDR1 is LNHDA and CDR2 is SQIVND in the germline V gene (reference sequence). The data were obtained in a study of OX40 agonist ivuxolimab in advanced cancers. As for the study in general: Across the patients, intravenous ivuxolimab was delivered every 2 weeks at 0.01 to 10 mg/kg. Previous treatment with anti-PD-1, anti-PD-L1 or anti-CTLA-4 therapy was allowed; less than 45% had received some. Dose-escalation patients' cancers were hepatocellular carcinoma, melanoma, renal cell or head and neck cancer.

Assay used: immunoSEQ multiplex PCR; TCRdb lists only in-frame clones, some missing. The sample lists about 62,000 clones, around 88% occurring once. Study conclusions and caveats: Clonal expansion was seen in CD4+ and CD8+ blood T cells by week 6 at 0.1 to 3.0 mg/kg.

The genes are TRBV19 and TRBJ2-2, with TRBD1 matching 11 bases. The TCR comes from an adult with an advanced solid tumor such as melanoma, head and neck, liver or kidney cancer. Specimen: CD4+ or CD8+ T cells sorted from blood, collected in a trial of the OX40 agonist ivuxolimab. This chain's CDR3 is CASSAPGTGGTGELFF. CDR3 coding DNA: TGTGCCAGTAGTGCCCCCGGGACAGGGGGCACCGGGGAGCTGTTTTTT. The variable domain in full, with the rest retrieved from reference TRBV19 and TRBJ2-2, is DGGITQSPKYLFRKEGQNVTLSCEQNLNHDAMYWYRQDPGQGLRLIYYSQIVNDFQKGDIAEGYSVSREKKESFPLTVTSAQKNPTAFYLCASSAPGTGGTGELFFGEGSRLTVL.